These 30 T cell receptor beta chains share one sample of origin, sequenced in a study of radiation and T cells in renal cell carcinoma. Documented time point: baseline pretreatment blood. The treatment is: 15 Gy SBRT to primary tumor, nephrectomy 4 weeks later. Clones were read by immunoSEQ multiplex PCR, and TCRdb kept only the in-frame ones, dropping some. The data show about 140,000 clones, approximately 87% seen once. The sequencing used blood, collected from a patient whose treatment included radiotherapy and nephrectomy. The receptors here all came from a woman between 50 and 59 years old with renal cell carcinoma.

The chain links TRBV6-5 to TRBJ2-3; TRBD2 matches at 10 bases. Trimming removed 6 bases from V and 10 bases from J; junction bases left unmatched: 10. The CDR3 loop spans 14 amino acids. The germline CDR1 and CDR2 sequences are MNHEY and SVGAGI. DNA for the CDR3: TGTGCCAGCAGCGAGCTAGCGGGAGAAGAAGCGCAGTATTTT. Protein: CASSELAGEEAQYF.

The gene calls are TRBV7-2 and TRBJ1-1, with a possible D match to TRBD1 (5 bases). This CDR3 is 13 amino acids long. V was trimmed by 4 bases and J by 4 bases, leaving 10 bases between them. Germline V gives CDR1 SGHTA, CDR2 FQGNSA. This chain's CDR3 is CASSWQGSTEAFF. DNA of the CDR3: TGTGCCAGCAGCTGGCAGGGTTCCACTGAAGCTTTCTTT.

This clone was seen a handful of times. J is TRBJ1-1 and V is TRBV10-1; perhaps TRBD1 as D (5 bases). Germline CDR1 WNHNN, CDR2 SYGVQD (reference sequence). Trimming took 4 bases from V and 3 from J, leaving 9 bases between them. The CDR3 is 13 residues long. CDR3 in amino acids: CASSVSRDTEAFF. CDR3 DNA sequence: TGCGCCAGCAGTGTGTCCAGGGACACTGAAGCTTTCTTT.

This clone was counted only a few times. Written as DNA, the CDR3 is TGTGCCAGTGTGGGGCTGGGCGGGGAGCTGTTTTTT. Its translation: CASVGLGGELFF. The chain uses TRBV19 and TRBJ2-2, with D possibly TRBD1 on 5 matching bases. With 8 bases removed from V and 7 bases from J, the gap between germline ends came to 11 bases. The length of the CDR3 is 12 residues. The germline CDR1 and CDR2 sequences are LNHDA and SQIVND (reference sequence).

V and J are TRBV7-3 and TRBJ1-2; D gene unclear. The V end lost 3 bases, the J end lost 5 bases, and 19 bases lay between the germline ends. CDR3 size: 16 residues. CDR1 is SGHTA, CDR2 FQGTGA, per germline. CDR3 in amino acids: CASSFTPSPREYGYTF. CDR3 bases: TGTGCCAGCAGCTTTACCCCCTCCCCGCGGGAATATGGCTACACCTTC.

The chain joins TRBV4-3 to TRBJ2-1, with D perhaps given as TRBD1 or TRBD2 (6 bases each). CDR3 length equals 15 residues. Per germline, CDR1 LGHNA and CDR2 YSLEER. V lost 4 bases, J lost 8 bases, and 18 bases lay in between. CDR3 sequence (DNA): TGCGCCAGCAGCCGCGTACTGAAGGGGGAGGATGAGCAGTTCTTC. Translating it yields CASSRVLKGEDEQFF.

This clone was counted a single time. V gene TRBV10-2 combines with J gene TRBJ2-7; the D gene is possibly TRBD2 (7 bases). Looked up from germline, CDR1 is WSHSY and CDR2 is SAAADI. This CDR3 has 14 amino acids. Trimming took off 10 bases at V and 5 bases at J, with 21 bases between the two ends. Written as DNA, the CDR3 is TGCGCCATCGCAGTAGGGGGAGGGACCCACGAGCAGTACTTC. This sequence encodes CAIAVGGGTHEQYF.

In its sample, this clone was seen once. This rearrangement joins TRBV6-5 to TRBJ2-3, with D perhaps matching TRBD2 (6 bases). With 2 bases removed from V and 9 bases from J, the gap between germline ends came to 12 bases. Germline values: CDR1 MNHEY, CDR2 SVGAGI. The CDR3 runs to 13 residues. The CDR3: CASSYPDGRTQYF. The CDR3 coding sequence is TGTGCCAGCAGTTACCCGGACGGGAGAACGCAGTATTTT.

As to this clone: Germline and junction disagree at one end, which may indicate a read error. The chain recombines TRBV4-3 with TRBJ2-1; D is possibly TRBD1 (5 bases). The CDR3 runs to 13 residues. Germline CDR1 is LGHNA and CDR2 is YSLEER. CDR3 in DNA: TGCGCCAGCAGCCAAGATCAAGGCAGGGAAAATCTCTTC. This gives the protein CASSQDQGRENLF.

J is TRBJ1-2 and V is TRBV29-1; no definite D call. Trimming removed 3 bases at V and 12 bases at J, with 14 bases between. Germline CDR1 is SQVTM and CDR2 is ANQGSEA. The CDR3 has 11 residues. The chain's CDR3 is CSVDGVWQDTF. DNA of the CDR3: TGCAGCGTTGACGGAGTGTGGCAAGACACCTTC. Using reference TRBV29-1 and TRBJ1-2 for the parts outside the CDR3, the full variable domain is SAVISQKPSRDICQRGTSLTIQCQVDSQVTMMFWYRQQPGQSLTLIATANQGSEATYESGFVIDKFPISRPNLTFSTLTVSNMSPEDSSIYLCSVDGVWQDTFGSGTRLTVV.

The CDR3 sequence is CASSQVLGQSNQPQHF. As DNA, the CDR3 is TGCGCCAGCAGCCAAGTACTGGGACAGAGCAATCAGCCCCAGCATTTT. This chain links TRBV4-3 with TRBJ1-5, with 7 bases lining up with TRBD1. Germline CDR1 is LGHNA and CDR2 is YSLEER. J lost 1 base, V lost 1 base, and 4 bases had no gene match. This CDR3 is built from 16 residues.

This clone was seen a single time. The genes are TRBV6-5 and TRBJ2-5; 8 bases are a match to TRBD1. V dropped 7 bases and J dropped 5; count of bases not matched to a gene: 12. The CDR3 is 15 residues long. Germline values: CDR1 MNHEY, CDR2 SVGAGI. The CDR3 region has the DNA TGTGCCAGCAACATTAATTCAGGGGGCCGGGAGACCCAGTACTTC. Protein product: CASNINSGGRETQYF.

The chain combines TRBV19 with TRBJ1-1; 9 nucleotides align to TRBD1. In germline, CDR1 is LNHDA, CDR2 SQIVND (reference sequence). CDR3 length: 16 residues. The V segment lost 9 bases and the J segment 4 bases; nucleotides outside the gene matches: 15. The CDR3 coding sequence is TGTGCCAGCAGCCTACGGACAGGGGTTCTGCTCACTGAAGCTTTCTTT. It is translated as CASSLRTGVLLTEAFF.

V and J are TRBV6-5 and TRBJ2-2, with D unresolved. There are 11 residues in the CDR3. Per germline, CDR1 MNHEY and CDR2 SVGAGI. With 6 bases removed from V and 6 bases from J, the gap between germline ends came to 5 bases. The CDR3 loop reads CASSRAGELFF. The CDR3 DNA sequence: TGTGCCAGCAGCCGGGCCGGGGAGCTGTTTTTT.

The gene calls are TRBV7-2 and TRBJ2-5, with D hard to call. CDR3 length equals 14 residues. V was cut by 1 base and J by 1 base, with 7 bases left in between. Looked up from germline, CDR1 is SGHTA and CDR2 is FQGNSA. The CDR3 is CASSLVSVQETQYF. CDR3 nucleotide sequence: TGTGCCAGCAGCTTAGTGTCAGTCCAAGAGACCCAGTACTTC.

V gene TRBV7-2 combines with J gene TRBJ2-5, with TRBD2 identical over 8 bases. Germline V gives CDR1 SGHTA, CDR2 FQGNSA. The CDR3 runs 17 residues. Trimming cost V 2 bases and J 6 bases; bases outside gene matches: 14. For the CDR3, the DNA is TGTGCCAGCAGCTTAACAGTTACGGCGGGAGGCGGAAAGACCCAGTACTTC. It translates to CASSLTVTAGGGKTQYF.

The chain is built from TRBV5-4 and TRBJ2-2; D unresolved. V lost 4 bases, J lost 2 bases, and 15 bases lay in between. The CDR3 sequence is 16 residues long. Germline lookup yields CDR1 SGHNT and CDR2 YYREEE (reference sequence). The CDR3 is CASSNSGSLNTGELFF. DNA of the CDR3: TGTGCCAGCAGCAACAGTGGGTCACTAAACACCGGGGAGCTGTTTTTT.

The chain links TRBV30 to TRBJ1-2, with D tentatively TRBD1 (5 bases). This CDR3 region has 13 residues. Per germline, CDR1 GTSNPN and CDR2 SVGIG (reference sequence). The V gene lost 3 bases and the J gene lost 8 bases, with 16 bases spanning the gap. The CDR3 bases are TGTGCCTGGAGCGACTCCGGGGGGTCGGGCTACACCTTC. It yields the protein CAWSDSGGSGYTF.

The rearrangement uses TRBV27 and TRBJ2-7; TRBD1 agrees at 7 bases. The CDR3 is 14 amino acids. Germline V gene sequence: CDR1 MNHEY, CDR2 SMNVEV (reference sequence). V was clipped by 3 bases and J by 2 bases; unmatched bases: 4. CDR3: CASSFTTGAYEQYF. As DNA, the CDR3 is TGTGCCAGCAGTTTCACAACAGGGGCCTACGAGCAGTACTTC.

The chain uses TRBV7-6 and TRBJ2-7; possibly TRBD2 for D (5 bases). The CDR3 runs to 14 residues. CDR1 and CDR2 (germline): SGHVS, FNYEAQ. Trimming left V 5 bases short and J 2 bases short, with 13 bases between. CDR3 sequence reads: CASSRDGEAYEQYF. The CDR3 DNA is TGTGCCAGCAGCCGGGATGGTGAGGCCTACGAGCAGTACTTC.

The chain has TRBV7-6 and TRBJ2-1; TRBD1 aligns across 11 bases. The CDR3 is 17 residues long. CDR1 and CDR2 (germline): SGHVS, FNYEAQ. V gave up 5 bases and J gave up 5 bases; unmatched junction bases: 11. In DNA form, the CDR3 reads TGTGCCAGCAGCGTTAGAAGGACAGGGGGCGCCAACAATGAGCAGTTCTTC. Its protein product is CASSVRRTGGANNEQFF.

CDR3 sequence: CASRGVDRERVQPQHF. CDR3 DNA: TGTGCCAGCAGAGGCGTCGACAGGGAGAGGGTTCAGCCCCAGCATTTT. This chain joins TRBV2 and TRBJ1-5; 7 bases match TRBD1. The germline V gene has CDR1 SNHLY and CDR2 FYNNEI. V shed 6 bases and J 6 bases; nucleotides not matched to a gene: 14. This CDR3 has 16 residues.

The chain links TRBV7-2 to TRBJ2-1; D may be TRBD2 (6 bases). The CDR3 totals 15 residues. From germline, CDR1 is SGHTA and CDR2 FQGNSA. V was pared by 2 bases and J by 3 bases, with 11 bases between. CDR3 amino acids: CASSLWRDGYNEQFF. The CDR3 DNA sequence: TGTGCCAGCAGCTTATGGAGGGACGGCTACAATGAGCAGTTCTTC.

This clone is a singleton in its sample. The chain carries TRBV7-9 and TRBJ2-2; D remains unclear. This CDR3 comprises 11 residues. CDR1 SEHNR and CDR2 FQNEAQ come from the germline V gene (reference sequence). Trimming took 6 bases from V and 6 from J, leaving 5 bases between them. The CDR3 DNA follows: TGTGCCAGCAGGGGATCCGGGGAGCTGTTTTTT. Protein sequence: CASRGSGELFF.

The V call is TRBV7-2, the J call TRBJ1-1, with 7 bases identical to TRBD1. The CDR3 is made up of 14 amino acids. V shed 5 bases and J 4 bases; nucleotides not matched to a gene: 7. The germline CDR1 and CDR2 sequences are SGHTA and FQGNSA. The CDR3 DNA is TGTGCCAGCAGCACGGGACAGCGGGTCACTGAAGCTTTCTTT. It translates to CASSTGQRVTEAFF.

This chain uses TRBV29-1 with TRBJ2-2; TRBD2 aligns across 9 bases. The germline gives CDR1 SQVTM, CDR2 ANQGSEA. This CDR3 region has 17 residues. With V trimmed by 6 bases and J by 1 base, 12 bases remained unmatched. The CDR3 protein is CSVPVGQAGGNTGELFF. CDR3 coding DNA: TGCAGCGTGCCGGTGGGTCAAGCGGGGGGGAACACCGGGGAGCTGTTTTTT.

The chain uses TRBV27 and TRBJ2-1; 10 nucleotides align to TRBD2. Germline V gene lookup returns CDR1 MNHEY and CDR2 SMNVEV (reference sequence). V lost 3 bases and J lost 6; bases outside the gene matches: 5. The CDR3 consists of 15 residues. The DNA of the CDR3 is TGTGCCAGCAGTTTCGGGACTAGCGCTCGCAATGAGCAGTTCTTC. It encodes CASSFGTSARNEQFF.

V usage is TRBV7-2 and J usage is TRBJ1-2; D gene uncertain. Germline loops: CDR1 SGHTA, CDR2 FQGNSA. The CDR3 totals 16 residues. V lost 6 bases and J 4 bases, leaving 21 bases between the germline ends. CDR3 bases: TGTGCCAGCAGGGGGTTAGACAAGCCCTTTAGCTATGGCTACACCTTC. Translating gives CASRGLDKPFSYGYTF.

For this clone: Germline and junction disagree at one end, which may indicate a read error. The gene calls are TRBV15 and TRBJ2-7; TRBD2 might be the D (7 bases). From germline, CDR1 is LNHNV and CDR2 YYDKDF (reference sequence). The CDR3 is made up of 12 amino acids. Here the CDR3 reads CATSREAGHKHF. The CDR3 DNA reads TGTGCCACCAGCAGGGAAGCGGGACACAAGCACTTC.

The genes are TRBV2 and TRBJ2-3; TRBD1 matches at 7 bases. Germline loops: CDR1 SNHLY, CDR2 FYNNEI. Trimming took 3 bases from V and 4 from J; bases not matched to a gene: 4. This CDR3 has 14 amino acids. The DNA for the CDR3 is TGTGCCAGCAGTGACAGAGGGGGCGCAGATACGCAGTATTTT. Encoded protein: CASSDRGGADTQYF.